The 16 T cell receptor beta chains listed next were all sequenced from one sample in a study of response to subunit inactivated influenza vaccine. TCRdb re-called the RT-PCR reads through MiXCR, storing one row per CDR3 protein. Among 400,000 to 650,000 distinct CDR3 sequences listed, less than 7.5% were seen once. Material: PBMCs from blood, obtained less than 25 months after vaccination. The receptors were sampled from a man between 45 and 75 years old who received an inactivated influenza vaccine.

This clonotype was seen at least ten times. The chain uses TRBV29-1 and TRBJ2-2; 11 positions agree with TRBD1. CDR3 length equals 14 residues. The trim removed 5 bases at V and 5 bases at J, leaving 4 bases unmatched. CDR1 is SQVTM, CDR2 ANQGSEA, per germline. CDR3 DNA sequence: TGCAGCGTTTCCCGGGACAGGGGGACCGGGGAGCTGTTTTTT. Translated, it gives CSVSRDRGTGELFF.

This clonotype was detected only a few times. This chain links TRBV10-3 with TRBJ1-1; maybe TRBD1 (6 bases). Trimming took off 10 bases at V and 5 bases at J, with 11 bases between the two ends. The CDR3 sequence is 11 residues long. CDR1 is ENHRY and CDR2 is SYGVKD in the germline V gene. In nucleotides, the CDR3 is TGTGCCACTGAAGGGGGAACTGAAGCTTTCTTT. This translates into CATEGGTEAFF.

This clonotype was observed a few times. The chain carries TRBV5-1 and TRBJ2-7, with 7 bases that match TRBD1. The CDR3 totals 14 residues. CDR1 and CDR2 (germline): SGHRS, YFSETQ. After removal of 6 bases from V and 2 bases from J, the junction contained 8 bases not matched to a gene. The CDR3 DNA follows: TGCGCCAGCACCTCCGGGCAGGGGGCCTACGAGCAGTACTTC. Its translation is CASTSGQGAYEQYF.

The chain combines TRBV12-3 or TRBV12-4 with TRBJ1-3, with 7 bases fitting TRBD1. The CDR3 loop spans 16 amino acids. Trimming cost V 4 bases and J 1 base; bases outside gene matches: 7. In DNA form, the CDR3 reads TGTGCCAGCAGTTCCAGACAGGGAATATCTGGAAACACCATATATTTT. It codes for CASSSRQGISGNTIYF.

This clonotype showed up many times. The CDR3 sequence is CASSRSWAQGDEQFF. DNA for the CDR3: TGTGCCAGCAGCCGAAGTTGGGCGCAGGGCGATGAGCAGTTCTTC. V and J are TRBV6-2 or TRBV6-3 and TRBJ2-1; a possible D gene is TRBD1 (5 bases). There are 15 residues in the CDR3. Germline CDR1 reads MNHEY; CDR2 reads SVGEGT. V lost 6 bases to trimming and J lost 8 bases, with 20 bases between them.

The chain uses TRBV2 and TRBJ2-1; D remains unclear. Trimming cost V 4 bases and J 0 bases, with 13 bases left between them. This CDR3 has 16 residues. CDR1 is SNHLY and CDR2 is FYNNEI in the germline V gene. The CDR3 spells CASSVSGSSSYNEQFF. The DNA for the CDR3 is TGTGCCAGCAGTGTATCGGGCAGCAGCTCCTACAATGAGCAGTTCTTC.

The sample holds a few counts of this clonotype. CDR3 nucleotide sequence: TGTGCCAGCAGGGAATTGGACAGGGGCAACGACTATGGCTACACCTTC. Translated, it gives CASRELDRGNDYGYTF. The V gene is TRBV6-1, the J gene TRBJ1-2; TRBD1 matches at 9 bases. V was pared by 6 bases and J by 3 bases, with 11 bases of the junction left unmatched. Germline V gene data show CDR1 as MNHNS and CDR2 as SASEGT. There are 16 residues in the CDR3.

The gene calls are TRBV7-8 and TRBJ1-1, with D uncertain. CDR3 size: 15 residues. Deletions cut 0 bases from V and 1 base from J, with 9 bases between. Per germline, CDR1 SGHVS and CDR2 FQNEAQ. The CDR3 sequence: CASSLARVGNTEAFF. The CDR3, as DNA: TGTGCCAGCAGCTTAGCGCGGGTGGGGAACACTGAAGCTTTCTTT.

This clonotype has ten or more counts. This chain links TRBV15 with TRBJ2-3, with D perhaps given as TRBD1 or TRBD2 (5 bases each). V lost 1 base and J lost 4, with 12 bases in between. This CDR3 is built from 15 residues. Per germline, CDR1 LNHNV and CDR2 YYDKDF (reference sequence). CDR3 loop: CATSRAQGGPDTQYF. CDR3 nucleotide sequence: TGTGCCACCAGCAGAGCCCAGGGCGGGCCAGATACGCAGTATTTT.

In its sample, this clonotype was seen a few times. The CDR3 DNA is TGTGCCAGCAGATACGGGGTCCAACTGTTTTTT. Protein product: CASRYGVQLFF. This rearrangement joins TRBV6-6 to TRBJ1-4, with D hard to call. V was clipped by 6 bases and J by 12 bases, with 11 bases between them. The CDR3 loop spans 11 amino acids. Germline assignment: CDR1 MNHNY and CDR2 SVGAGI (reference sequence).

The chain joins TRBV20-1 to TRBJ2-2, with 7 positions matching TRBD2. The CDR3 extends over 16 amino acids. Germline V gene data show CDR1 as DFQATT and CDR2 as SNEGSKA (reference sequence). With 6 bases clipped from V and 3 bases from J, the junction kept 13 bases outside the gene matches. CDR3 residues: CSAWEGRRGDTGELFF. DNA of the CDR3: TGCAGTGCGTGGGAGGGACGTCGGGGGGACACCGGGGAGCTGTTTTTT.

The chain employs TRBV2 and TRBJ1-2, with a tentative D call TRBD1 (6 bases). Germline-derived CDR1 and CDR2 are SNHLY and FYNNEI. The CDR3 totals 14 residues. Trimming removed 6 bases from V and 5 bases from J, with 16 bases in between. The CDR3 region has the DNA TGTGCCAGCAGACCCCGGACAGTGTATTATGGCTACACCTTC. It encodes CASRPRTVYYGYTF.

V and J are TRBV20-1 and TRBJ1-4, with D possibly TRBD1 on 5 matching bases. Germline V gives CDR1 DFQATT, CDR2 SNEGSKA (reference sequence). CDR3 size: 13 residues. V shed 3 bases and J shed 7 bases, with 12 bases lying between them. CDR3 protein: CSASGGMGEKLFF. The DNA for the CDR3 is TGCAGTGCTAGTGGGGGTATGGGTGAAAAACTGTTTTTT.

This clonotype was seen ten or more times. This chain uses TRBV5-1 with TRBJ1-1; no clear D gene. Germline assignment: CDR1 SGHRS and CDR2 YFSETQ. Trimming pared 4 bases from V and 3 bases from J, leaving 13 bases between. This CDR3 is built from 14 residues. CDR3 region: CASSKGDGDTEAFF. The CDR3 coding sequence is TGCGCCAGCAGCAAAGGTGACGGGGACACTGAAGCTTTCTTT.

This clonotype was recorded a few times. The rearrangement joins TRBV7-2 to TRBJ2-1; 7 nucleotides match TRBD2. CDR1 is SGHTA and CDR2 is FQGNSA in the germline V gene. The ends lost 5 bases at V and 7 bases at J; junction bases unmatched: 8. This CDR3 has 14 amino acids. CDR3 in amino acids: CASSRDYTGNEQFF. Here the CDR3 DNA reads TGTGCCAGCAGCCGGGACTATACCGGGAATGAGCAGTTCTTC.

This clonotype was seen more than once but under ten times. This sequence joins TRBV5-1 and TRBJ2-7, with D possibly TRBD1 on 6 matching bases. The CDR3 is made up of 13 amino acids. V lost 4 bases and J lost 7, with 15 bases in between. Germline CDR1 is SGHRS and CDR2 is YFSETQ. The CDR3 nucleotides are TGCGCCAGCAGCCACAGACAGGACCTTGAGCAGTACTTC. It specifies CASSHRQDLEQYF. The full variable domain, in which reference TRBV5-1 and TRBJ2-7 provide the parts outside the CDR3, is KAGVTQTPRYLIKTRGQQVTLSCSPISGHRSVSWYQQTPGQGLQFLFEYFSETQRNKGNFPGRFSGRQFSNSRSEMNVSTLELGDSALYLCASSHRQDLEQYFGPGTRLTVT.